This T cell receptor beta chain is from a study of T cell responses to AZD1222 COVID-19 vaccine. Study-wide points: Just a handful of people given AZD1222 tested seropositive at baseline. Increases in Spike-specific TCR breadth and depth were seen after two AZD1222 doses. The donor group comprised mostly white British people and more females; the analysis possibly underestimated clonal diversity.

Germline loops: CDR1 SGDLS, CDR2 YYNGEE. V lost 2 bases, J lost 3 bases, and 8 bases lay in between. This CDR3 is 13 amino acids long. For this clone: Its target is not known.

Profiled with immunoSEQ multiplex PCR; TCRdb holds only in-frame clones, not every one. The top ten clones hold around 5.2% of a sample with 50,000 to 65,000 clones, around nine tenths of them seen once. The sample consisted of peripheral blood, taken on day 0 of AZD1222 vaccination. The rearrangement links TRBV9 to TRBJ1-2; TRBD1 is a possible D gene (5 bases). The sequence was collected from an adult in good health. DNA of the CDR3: TGTGCCAGCAGCGTCGGGGGACACTATGGCTACACCTTC. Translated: CASSVGGHYGYTF.